Shown below are 30 T cell receptor beta chains from a single sample sequenced in a study of blood T cell repertoires in COVID-19. Method: immunoSEQ multiplex PCR; TCRdb's copy keeps in-frame clones and lacks some. The table has 270,000 or so clones, under 90% seen once. The specimen was peripheral blood. These receptors originate from a woman in her late teens or twenties with acute or convalescent COVID-19.

The V call is TRBV6-5, the J call TRBJ2-7, with 12 bases identical to TRBD2. V shed 6 bases and J 4 bases; nucleotides not matched to a gene: 1. Germline V CDR1 and CDR2: MNHEY, SVGAGI. This CDR3 comprises 13 residues. CDR3: CASRGTSGYEQYF. DNA for the CDR3: TGTGCCAGCAGGGGGACTAGCGGGTACGAGCAGTACTTC.

The chain carries TRBV13 and TRBJ2-1; a possible D gene is TRBD2 (5 bases). From germline, CDR1 is PRHDT and CDR2 FYEKMQ (reference sequence). The CDR3 loop spans 13 amino acids. Trimming shortened V by 5 bases and J by 7 bases, and 12 bases separated the two germline ends. The CDR3 sequence is CASSPTPGNEQFF. CDR3 coding DNA: TGTGCCAGCAGCCCCACCCCGGGGAATGAGCAGTTCTTC.

The rearrangement joins TRBV7-8 to TRBJ2-1; TRBD2 aligns across 10 bases. J gave up 2 bases and V 5 bases, and 3 bases lay outside the gene matches. This CDR3 region has 15 residues. Germline CDR1 SGHVS, CDR2 FQNEAQ. The CDR3 spells CASSVSGGTYNEQFF. Written as DNA, the CDR3 is TGTGCCAGCAGCGTTAGCGGGGGGACCTACAATGAGCAGTTCTTC.

Only a few counts were recorded for this clone. The V and J genes are TRBV30 and TRBJ1-1, with D unresolved. Germline CDR1 and CDR2: GTSNPN and SVGIG (reference sequence). V was shortened by 0 bases and J by 6 bases, with 14 bases between the two germline ends. This CDR3 has 14 amino acids. The chain's CDR3 is CAWSVTLFRSEAFF. The CDR3 nucleotides are TGTGCCTGGAGTGTAACGCTCTTCAGGTCTGAAGCTTTCTTT.

The rearrangement joins TRBV4-3 to TRBJ2-5; D not resolved. There are 16 residues in the CDR3. Germline CDR1 reads LGHNA; CDR2 reads YSLEER. The V end was cut by 3 bases, the J end by 1 base, with 15 bases between. The CDR3 nucleotides read TGCGCCAGCAGCCACGGATTAACTACATTCCAAGAGACCCAGTACTTC. As protein: CASSHGLTTFQETQYF.

This clone appeared a single time. V and J are TRBV30 and TRBJ1-3; a possible D gene is TRBD1 (6 bases). The V and J ends lost 3 bases and 5 bases respectively, with 14 bases between them. The germline gives CDR1 GTSNPN, CDR2 SVGIG (reference sequence). The CDR3 runs 14 residues. In DNA, the CDR3 is TGTGCCTGGAGGATTGGGGGCCCTAGAAACACCATATATTTT. Amino acids: CAWRIGGPRNTIYF.

This chain uses TRBV5-1 with TRBJ2-1; TRBD1 aligns across 8 bases. Germline trimming cut 4 bases from V and 6 bases from J; bases unmatched to any gene: 9. Germline V lookup: CDR1 SGHRS, CDR2 YFSETQ. The CDR3 covers 15 residues. The CDR3 region is CASSPGQGSGNEQFF. Written as DNA, the CDR3 is TGCGCCAGCAGCCCCGGACAGGGTTCCGGCAATGAGCAGTTCTTC.

The V call is TRBV19, the J call TRBJ2-1; 9 nucleotides line up with TRBD2. The CDR3 totals 19 residues. J lost 8 bases, V lost 5 bases, and 22 bases had no gene match. CDR1 and CDR2 (germline): LNHDA, SQIVND (reference sequence). CDR3 DNA sequence: TGTGCCAGTAGTCCCAACCGCTACTCGGGGCGGGAGGGCCTCGATGAGCAGTTCTTC. It is translated as CASSPNRYSGREGLDEQFF.

V is TRBV5-4 and J is TRBJ2-1; 8 bases agree with TRBD2. The germline V gene encodes CDR1 SGHNT and CDR2 YYREEE (reference sequence). V was clipped by 4 bases and J by 7 bases; unmatched bases: 13. This CDR3 contains 16 residues. The CDR3 DNA reads as TGTGCCAGCAGCCGATTAGCGGGACTTCGGCTGAATGAGCAGTTCTTC. It encodes CASSRLAGLRLNEQFF.

The gene calls are TRBV6-2 or TRBV6-3 and TRBJ2-2; 9 bases are shared with TRBD2. CDR3 size: 18 residues. Unmatched junction bases numbered 7, after V lost 2 bases and J lost 0 bases. The V gene's germline CDR1 is MNHEY and CDR2 SVGEGT. DNA for the CDR3: TGTGCCAGCAGTTACAGTCCTAGCGGGAAAGCGAACACCGGGGAGCTGTTTTTT. As protein: CASSYSPSGKANTGELFF.

This clone occurred a few times. This rearrangement joins TRBV7-2 to TRBJ2-7; 11 bases line up with TRBD2. V lost 11 bases, J lost 2 bases, and 11 bases stayed unmatched. Germline V CDR1 and CDR2: SGHTA, FQGNSA. This CDR3 is built from 15 residues. The CDR3 region has the DNA TGTGCCGGATCCTCCTTAGCGGGAGGGCCCTACGAGCAGTACTTC. Translated, it gives CAGSSLAGGPYEQYF.

The J gene is TRBJ1-2, the V gene TRBV28, with D unresolved. The CDR3 runs to 12 residues. Trimming removed 1 base from V and 4 bases from J, with 4 bases in between. Germline CDR1 is MDHEN and CDR2 is SYDVKM. The CDR3 DNA sequence: TGTGCCAGCAGTTTATCAGTCTATGGCTACACCTTC. Translation gives CASSLSVYGYTF.

V gene TRBV4-1 combines with J gene TRBJ1-2; TRBD1 agrees at 9 bases. The germline V gene encodes CDR1 MGHRA and CDR2 YSYEKL. The CDR3 sequence is 15 residues long. With 7 bases clipped from V and 1 base from J, the junction kept 7 bases outside the gene matches. DNA for the CDR3: TGCGCCAGCACCCGGGACAGGGTGGATAACTATGGCTACACCTTC. Its protein is CASTRDRVDNYGYTF.

This rearrangement joins TRBV4-1 to TRBJ2-1; D is possibly TRBD1 (5 bases). Germline loops: CDR1 MGHRA, CDR2 YSYEKL. The CDR3 consists of 16 residues. V was pared by 0 bases and J by 1 base, with 10 bases between. The CDR3 sequence is CASSQDRARSYNEQFF. CDR3 nucleotides: TGCGCCAGCAGCCAAGACAGGGCCCGGTCCTACAATGAGCAGTTCTTC.

This clone was observed a single time. The chain uses TRBV6-4 and TRBJ1-1; weak D call: TRBD1 (5 bases). Looked up from germline, CDR1 is MRHNA and CDR2 is SNTAGT. This CDR3 has 13 amino acids. V lost 3 bases, J lost 4 bases, and 9 bases lay in between. CDR3 in DNA: TGTGCCAGCAGTGAAGGGGCTGGCACTGAAGCTTTCTTT. Amino acid sequence: CASSEGAGTEAFF.

The rearrangement uses TRBV5-6 and TRBJ2-1; D might be TRBD1 (6 bases). V lost 6 bases to trimming and J lost 5 bases, with 21 bases between them. This CDR3 is built from 16 residues. Germline CDR1 and CDR2: SGHDT and YYEEEE. CDR3 DNA: TGTGCCAGCACCACCGAGAGGGGGATTGGGGACAATGAGCAGTTCTTC. This translates into CASTTERGIGDNEQFF.

The chain links TRBV3-1 (or the pseudogene TRBV3-2) to TRBJ2-1, with D possibly TRBD2 on 5 matching bases. Germline values: CDR1 LGHDT, CDR2 YNNKEL (reference sequence). The CDR3 loop spans 13 amino acids. V lost 5 bases to trimming and J lost 12 bases, with 17 bases between them. CDR3 sequence reads: CASSEVLGGGQFF. In nucleotides, the CDR3 is TGTGCCAGCAGCGAGGTCCTAGGAGGTGGGCAGTTCTTC.

The V call is TRBV6-2 or TRBV6-3, the J call TRBJ1-4; TRBD1 matches at 8 bases. Germline V gene lookup returns CDR1 MNHEY and CDR2 SVGEGT. V lost 2 bases and J lost 0; bases outside the gene matches: 8. This CDR3 has 18 amino acids. CDR3 sequence: CASSYMTGAPSTNEKLFF. The CDR3 bases are TGTGCCAGCAGTTACATGACAGGGGCCCCTTCAACTAATGAAAAACTGTTTTTT.

This chain uses TRBV6-2 or TRBV6-3 with TRBJ2-2; 7 bases match TRBD2. Germline lookup yields CDR1 MNHEY and CDR2 SVGEGT. This CDR3 has 15 residues. J lost 2 bases, V lost 2 bases, and 2 bases had no gene match. Here the CDR3 reads CASSYKRGNTGELFF. The CDR3 nucleotides read TGTGCCAGCAGTTACAAGCGGGGCAACACCGGGGAGCTGTTTTTT.

This clone was observed a handful of times. The genes are TRBV2 and TRBJ1-1; D is possibly TRBD1 (5 bases). Germline V gene data show CDR1 as SNHLY and CDR2 as FYNNEI. V was trimmed by 1 base and J by 7 bases, leaving 10 bases between them. The CDR3 has 13 residues. CDR3 residues: CASSEGQGDEAFF. The CDR3, as DNA: TGTGCCAGCAGTGAAGGGCAGGGCGATGAAGCTTTCTTT. The full variable domain, completed using reference TRBV2 and TRBJ1-1, is EPEVTQTPSHQVTQMGQEVILRCVPISNHLYFYWYRQILGQKVEFLVSFYNNEISEKSEIFDDQFSVERPDGSNFTLKIRSTKLEDSAMYFCASSEGQGDEAFFGQGTRLTVV.

This clone was counted a single time. Other nucleotide sequences in the sample specify the same CDR3. V gene TRBV18 combines with J gene TRBJ2-5; 9 positions agree with TRBD1. In germline, CDR1 is KGHSH, CDR2 LQKENI. The CDR3 has 13 amino acids. V was clipped by 3 bases and J by 5 bases; unmatched bases: 1. CDR3 in DNA: TGTGCCAGCTCACCCGGACAGGGGGAGACCCAGTACTTC. It encodes CASSPGQGETQYF.

The chain links TRBV28 to TRBJ1-5; D is unclear. Deletions cut 7 bases from V and 1 base from J, with 5 bases between. Germline-derived CDR1 and CDR2 are MDHEN and SYDVKM. The CDR3 covers 12 residues. The CDR3 protein is CASNPSNQPQHF. The CDR3 nucleotides read TGTGCCAGCAATCCGAGCAATCAGCCCCAGCATTTT.

This clone was counted many times. The V call is TRBV6-1, the J call TRBJ1-6, with 8 bases that match TRBD1. This CDR3 contains 16 residues. V gave up 4 bases and J gave up 0 bases; unmatched junction bases: 2. The germline V gene has CDR1 MNHNS and CDR2 SASEGT. This CDR3 reads CASSGTGSSYNSPLHF. The CDR3 nucleotides read TGTGCCAGCAGTGGGACAGGGAGCTCCTATAATTCACCCCTCCACTTT.

This clone was found many times. J is TRBJ1-5 and V is TRBV30; unclear D gene. V lost 0 bases to trimming and J lost 4 bases, with 7 bases between them. Germline loops: CDR1 GTSNPN, CDR2 SVGIG (reference sequence). This CDR3 comprises 13 residues. The chain's CDR3 is CAWSVRANQPQHF. DNA of the CDR3: TGTGCCTGGAGTGTACGAGCGAATCAGCCCCAGCATTTT.

The chain carries TRBV3-1 (or the pseudogene TRBV3-2) and TRBJ2-7; the D is unclear. Germline values: CDR1 LGHDT, CDR2 YNNKEL (reference sequence). The CDR3 runs to 13 residues. V dropped 0 bases and J dropped 2 bases, with 5 bases sitting between them. CDR3 in amino acids: CASSQDGPYEQYF. Here the CDR3 DNA reads TGTGCCAGCAGCCAAGATGGCCCCTACGAGCAGTACTTC.

This chain joins TRBV6-6 and TRBJ2-1, with TRBD2 identical over 12 bases. CDR3 length equals 16 residues. CDR1 and CDR2 from the germline V gene are MNHNY and SVGAGI (reference sequence). The V gene end was trimmed by 0 bases and the J gene end by 7 bases; junction bases not matched to a gene: 4. CDR3 DNA sequence: TGTGCCAGCAGTTACTCGCGACTAGCGGGAGATAATGAGCAGTTCTTC. Translation: CASSYSRLAGDNEQFF.

This sequence joins TRBV9 and TRBJ1-6; D might be TRBD1 (6 bases). Germline CDR1 is SGDLS and CDR2 is YYNGEE. The CDR3 spans 14 residues. Trimming left V 3 bases short and J 8 bases short, with 12 bases between. This CDR3 is CASSGGQPDSPLHF. CDR3 coding DNA: TGTGCCAGCAGCGGCGGACAGCCCGATTCACCCCTCCACTTT.

V usage is TRBV29-1 and J usage is TRBJ2-5; 8 nucleotides align to TRBD2. CDR3 length: 14 residues. The V gene's germline CDR1 is SQVTM and CDR2 ANQGSEA. The trim removed 2 bases at V and 2 bases at J, leaving 4 bases unmatched. The CDR3 bases are TGCAGCGTTGAACTGGTAGCGGGGCAAGAGACCCAGTACTTC. Its translation: CSVELVAGQETQYF.

This chain uses TRBV27 with TRBJ2-1; 7 bases fit TRBD2. Germline loops: CDR1 MNHEY, CDR2 SMNVEV (reference sequence). This CDR3 spans 16 amino acids. J was trimmed by 4 bases and V by 5 bases; bases with no gene match: 11. As DNA, the CDR3 is TGTGCCAGCAGTGGGAGGCCTAGCGGAAAATACAATGAGCAGTTCTTC. This codes for CASSGRPSGKYNEQFF.

The chain is built from TRBV18 and TRBJ1-4; D not certain. This CDR3 contains 16 residues. Between the trimmed V and J ends, which lost 1 base and 3 bases, there was a span of 12 bases. Germline CDR1 reads KGHSH; CDR2 reads LQKENI. The CDR3 region has the DNA TGTGCCAGCTCACCACAGCAAAACGAACCTAATGAAAAACTGTTTTTT. This sequence encodes CASSPQQNEPNEKLFF.